This T cell receptor (beta chain) derives from a study of blood T cell repertoires in COVID-19. This clone was observed a single time. The CDR3 covers 14 residues. V dropped 7 bases and J dropped 3; count of bases not matched to a gene: 9. Germline CDR1 MDHEN, CDR2 SYDVKM. TCRdb's copy holds only in-frame clones and misses some; the assay was immunoSEQ multiplex PCR. The data hold fewer than 300,000 clones, with around 90% observed a single time. Sequences were obtained from PBMCs or T cells enriched from blood (not recorded which). This sequence originates from a woman in her 30s who had recovered from COVID-19. The genes are TRBV28 and TRBJ2-7, with TRBD2 identical over 7 bases. The CDR3 region has the DNA TGTGCCAGCAATATGGGACTACCACTCTACGAGCAGTACTTC. Protein sequence: CASNMGLPLYEQYF.